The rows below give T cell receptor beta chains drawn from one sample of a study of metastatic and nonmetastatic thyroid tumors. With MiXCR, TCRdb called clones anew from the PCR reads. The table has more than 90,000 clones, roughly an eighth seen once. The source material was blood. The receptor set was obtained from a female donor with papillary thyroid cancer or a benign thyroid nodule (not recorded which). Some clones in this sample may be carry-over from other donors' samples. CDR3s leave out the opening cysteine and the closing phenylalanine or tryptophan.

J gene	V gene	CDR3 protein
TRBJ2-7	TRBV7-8	ASSPLAGGNAEQY
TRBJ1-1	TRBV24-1	ATSDSSGTEAF
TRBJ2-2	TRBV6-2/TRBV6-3	ASSLPGTSGTFGELF
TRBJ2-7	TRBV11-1	ASSKETGEQY
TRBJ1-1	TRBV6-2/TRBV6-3	ASSQGQVMNTEAF
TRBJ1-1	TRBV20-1	SARYSQSWTGVRNTEAF
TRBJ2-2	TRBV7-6	ASSLGAGELF
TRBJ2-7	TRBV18	ASSPGTGATYDQY
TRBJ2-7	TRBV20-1	SASGSSYEQY
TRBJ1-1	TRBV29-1	SVESPERAF
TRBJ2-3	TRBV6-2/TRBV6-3	ASSYRDTDTQY
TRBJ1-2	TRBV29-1	SVDWGRGRNYGYT
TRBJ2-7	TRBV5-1	ASSLEVSTSEQY
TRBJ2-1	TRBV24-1	ATSEPSINEQF
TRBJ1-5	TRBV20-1	SARLLSPRGDQPQH
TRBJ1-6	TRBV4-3	ASSQTGGYSPLH
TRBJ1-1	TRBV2	ASRSNRQGGTEAF
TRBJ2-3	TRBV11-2	ASSNQPSWADAQY
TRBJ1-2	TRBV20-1	SAAPGQAKAGYT
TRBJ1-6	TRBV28	ASSLGDRGFGSPLH
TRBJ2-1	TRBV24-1	ATSDRASYNEQF
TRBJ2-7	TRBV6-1	ASSHQGGRAYEQY
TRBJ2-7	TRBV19	ASSLKGGTSLSYEQY
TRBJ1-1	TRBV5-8	ASSHGTEWNTEDF
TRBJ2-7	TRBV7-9	ASSGGGYEQY
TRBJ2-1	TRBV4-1	ASSQNMGGRVYNEQF
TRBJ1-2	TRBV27	ASSYGQAYGYT
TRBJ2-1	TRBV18	ASSPPGTERNEQF
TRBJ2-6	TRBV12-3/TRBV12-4	ASGGLAVSSGANVLT
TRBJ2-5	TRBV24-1	ATSDPQRTQY
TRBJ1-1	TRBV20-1	SARTGGNLNTEAF
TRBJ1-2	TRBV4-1	ASSQGARKSPNYGYT
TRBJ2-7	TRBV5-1	ASSKRAAGTGAYEQY
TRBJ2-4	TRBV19	ASSKTLAGGKNIQY
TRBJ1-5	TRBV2	ASRGRIAGNQPQH
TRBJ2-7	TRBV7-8	ASSSRDTLSYEQY
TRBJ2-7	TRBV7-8	ASSLAPSGTYEQY
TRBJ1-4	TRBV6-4	ATPNRGVVKLF
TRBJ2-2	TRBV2	ASRQQGIRTGELF
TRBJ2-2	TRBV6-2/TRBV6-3	ASSSLGSGRNTGELF
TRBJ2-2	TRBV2	ASNRGYTGELF
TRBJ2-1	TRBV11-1	ASIPAFIGRKANEQF
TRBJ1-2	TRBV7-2	ASSSSTGGYGYT
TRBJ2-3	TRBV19	ASSLLAGNTDTQY
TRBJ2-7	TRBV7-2	ASSGLAGGVVVQY
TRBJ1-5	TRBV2	ASRRRGTGGFDQPQH